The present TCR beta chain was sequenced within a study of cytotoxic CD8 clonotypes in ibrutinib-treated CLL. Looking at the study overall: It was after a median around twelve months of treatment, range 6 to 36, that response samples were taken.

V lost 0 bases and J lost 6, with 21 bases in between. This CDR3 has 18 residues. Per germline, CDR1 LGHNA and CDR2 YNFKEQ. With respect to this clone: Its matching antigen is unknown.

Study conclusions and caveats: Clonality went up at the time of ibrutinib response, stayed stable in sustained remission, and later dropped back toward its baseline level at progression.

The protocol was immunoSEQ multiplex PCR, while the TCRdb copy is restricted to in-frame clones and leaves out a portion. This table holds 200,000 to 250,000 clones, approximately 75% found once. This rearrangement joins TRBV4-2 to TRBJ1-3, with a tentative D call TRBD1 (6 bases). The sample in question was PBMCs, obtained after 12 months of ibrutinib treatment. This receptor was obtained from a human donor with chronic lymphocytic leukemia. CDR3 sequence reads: CASSQDSDGQRASNTIYF. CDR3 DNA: TGTGCCAGCAGCCAAGATTCGGACGGACAGCGGGCCTCAAACACCATATATTTT.